A single sample is the source of the 17 T cell receptor beta chains below, sequenced in a study of blood T cells in healthy people across ages. The second PCR ran roughly 6 to 11 cycles with a sample-barcoded 5' primer and J-beta primers. A single record per CDR3 protein comes from TCRdb applying MiXCR to the 5' RACE reads. The data contain about 540,000 distinct CDR3 sequences, more than 20% of them seen just once; the ten biggest clones take up roughly 9%. The same data also went into a second study, on T cells of mothers and their children.

The sequenced sample was blood. Receptor source: a boy aged 5-17 years in good health.

Many counts were recorded for this clonotype. This rearrangement joins TRBV4-3 to TRBJ2-2, with TRBD2 matching over 12 bases. This CDR3 is built from 18 residues. CDR1 and CDR2 (germline): LGHNA, YSLEER. V was pared by 0 bases and J by 5 bases, with 7 bases of the junction left unmatched. CDR3 in amino acids: CASSQDPLAGGGTGELFF. CDR3 bases: TGCGCCAGCAGCCAAGATCCACTAGCGGGAGGAGGTACCGGGGAGCTGTTTTTT.

In this sample, this clonotype turned up a few times. The CDR3 bases are TGTGCCAGCCAGGGACAGACCACAATCTATAATTCACCCCTCCACTTT. Encoded protein: CASQGQTTIYNSPLHF. V is TRBV7-9 and J is TRBJ1-6, with TRBD1 matching over 7 bases. J was trimmed by 3 bases and V by 8 bases; bases with no gene match: 10. The CDR3 covers 16 residues. Germline CDR1 is SEHNR and CDR2 is FQNEAQ (reference sequence). The variable domain in full, completed from reference TRBV7-9 and TRBJ1-6, reads DTGVSQNPRHKITKRGQNVTFRCDPISEHNRLYWYRQTLGQGPEFLTYFQNEAQLEKSRLLSDRFSAERPKGSFSTLEIQRTEQGDSAMYLCASQGQTTIYNSPLHFGNGTRLTVT.

This clonotype was counted between two and nine times. The chain has TRBV27 and TRBJ2-5, with D tentatively TRBD1 (5 bases). The assigned J gene may be wrong: the sequence end matches TRBJ2-7 better. Germline V gene data show CDR1 as MNHEY and CDR2 as SMNVEV (reference sequence). This CDR3 comprises 13 residues. The CDR3 region is CASGLQGRYEQYF. CDR3 DNA: TGTGCCAGCGGTCTCCAGGGTAGATACGAGCAGTACTTC.

This clonotype was recorded a few times. The chain combines TRBV5-1 with TRBJ2-3, with D possibly being TRBD1 (5 bases). This CDR3 is built from 17 residues. CDR1 and CDR2 from the germline V gene are SGHRS and YFSETQ. Deletions cut 1 base from V and 1 base from J, with 16 bases between. This chain's CDR3 is CASSLPAGSPGTDTQYF. The CDR3 DNA reads TGCGCCAGCAGCTTGCCGGCAGGGTCCCCAGGCACAGATACGCAGTATTTT.

The rearrangement joins TRBV4-2 to TRBJ2-7, with TRBD2 matching over 12 bases. The V segment lost 1 base and the J segment 1 base; nucleotides outside the gene matches: 8. The CDR3 contains 18 residues. CDR1 and CDR2 from the germline V gene are LGHNA and YNFKEQ. CDR3 DNA: TGTGCCAGCAGCCAAGGGGAGCTAGCGGGAGGGCCGTCCTACGAGCAGTACTTC. Amino acid sequence: CASSQGELAGGPSYEQYF.

The table lists this clonotype with a few counts. The rearrangement joins TRBV12-3 or TRBV12-4 to TRBJ2-7; possibly TRBD1 for D (5 bases). V was shortened by 4 bases and J by 4 bases, with 17 bases between the two germline ends. The length of the CDR3 is 15 residues. This chain's CDR3 is CASSSGQNPPYEQYF. The CDR3 DNA reads TGTGCCAGCAGTTCAGGACAAAACCCGCCTTACGAGCAGTACTTC.

This clonotype was recorded a few times. The chain has TRBV9 and TRBJ1-4, with D unclear. This CDR3 has 15 amino acids. The germline V gene has CDR1 SGDLS and CDR2 YYNGEE. The V end lost 0 bases, the J end lost 4 bases, and 10 bases lay between the germline ends. The DNA for the CDR3 is TGTGCCAGCAGCGTAGATCGGTCGGGTAATGAAAAACTGTTTTTT. Amino acid sequence: CASSVDRSGNEKLFF.

This clonotype was counted a few times. This rearrangement joins TRBV7-8 to TRBJ1-4; perhaps TRBD1 as D (5 bases). The CDR3 spans 16 residues. Per germline, CDR1 SGHVS and CDR2 FQNEAQ. Trimming removed 2 bases at V and 4 bases at J, with 14 bases between. CDR3 sequence reads: CASSLISQGINEKLFF. The CDR3 coding sequence is TGTGCCAGCAGCTTAATCTCGCAGGGTATTAATGAAAAACTGTTTTTT. Supplemented by reference TRBV7-8 and TRBJ1-4, the full variable domain reads GAGVSQSPRYKVAKRGQDVALRCDPISGHVSLFWYQQALGQGPEFLTYFQNEAQLDKSGLPSDRFFAERPEGSVSTLKIQRTQQEDSAVYLCASSLISQGINEKLFFGSGTQLSVL.

The chain combines TRBV7-9 with TRBJ2-5, with 8 positions matching TRBD1. The end of the DNA is better explained by TRBJ2-7, so the J call may be wrong. The CDR3 length is 16 residues. CDR1 SEHNR and CDR2 FQNEAQ come from the germline V gene (reference sequence). In nucleotides, the CDR3 is TGTGCCAGCAGCTCCGCAGGGGGCAAGGGTCCCTACGAGCAGTACTTC. Translation gives CASSSAGGKGPYEQYF.

This clonotype was observed a few times. The CDR3 DNA reads TGCAGTGCTAGGCGCGTGGGGGTCGATACGCAGTATTTT. It yields the protein CSARRVGVDTQYF. This rearrangement joins TRBV20-1 to TRBJ2-3; D is possibly TRBD1 or TRBD2 (5 bases each). The CDR3 extends over 13 amino acids. The germline V gene encodes CDR1 DFQATT and CDR2 SNEGSKA (reference sequence). V was cut by 3 bases and J by 6 bases, with 13 bases left in between.

This chain connects TRBV11-2 to TRBJ2-5; a weak D match, TRBD1 (5 bases). CDR1 and CDR2 from the germline V gene are SGHAT and FQNNGV. The CDR3 is 12 amino acids. Trimming left V 4 bases short and J 5 bases short, with 8 bases between. The CDR3: CASSYHRETQYF. CDR3 nucleotides: TGTGCCAGCAGCTATCACAGGGAGACCCAGTACTTC.

This clonotype has a handful of counts. The gene calls are TRBV20-1 and TRBJ2-5; unclear D gene. The CDR3 consists of 12 residues. Trimming shortened V by 2 bases and J by 5 bases, and 9 bases separated the two germline ends. Germline CDR1 and CDR2: DFQATT and SNEGSKA (reference sequence). CDR3 sequence: CSARPRLETQYF. CDR3 nucleotide sequence: TGCAGTGCTAGACCCCGCCTCGAGACCCAGTACTTC.

This clonotype was seen a handful of times. The chain links TRBV27 to TRBJ2-7, with 13 bases lining up with TRBD2. CDR3 size: 16 residues. Per germline, CDR1 MNHEY and CDR2 SMNVEV (reference sequence). Trimming at V came to 5 bases and at J to 2 bases, leaving 6 bases not matched to a gene. CDR3 DNA sequence: TGTGCCAGCAGTGTCGGACTAGCGGGGGACACCTACGAGCAGTACTTC. It yields the protein CASSVGLAGDTYEQYF.

The chain recombines TRBV27 with TRBJ1-6; no clear D gene. V was clipped by 1 base and J by 7 bases, with 11 bases between them. Germline-derived CDR1 and CDR2 are MNHEY and SMNVEV (reference sequence). The CDR3 is 15 amino acids. In nucleotides, the CDR3 is TGTGCCAGCAGTTTATACACCCACAAGAATTCACCCCTCCACTTT. This translates into CASSLYTHKNSPLHF.

This clonotype has only a few counts. This may arise from a read error, as a much more abundant clone is one base away. This chain links TRBV12-3 or TRBV12-4 with TRBJ1-2; TRBD1 matches at 7 bases. This CDR3 has 14 amino acids. The CDR3 coding sequence is TGTGCCAGCGGTTTGGGAGGGGGCGGATATGGCTACACCTTC. Its translation is CASGLGGGGYGYTF.

J is TRBJ2-5 and V is TRBV29-1, with D tentatively TRBD1 (6 bases). V lost 8 bases to trimming and J lost 2 bases, with 18 bases between them. The germline V gene encodes CDR1 SQVTM and CDR2 ANQGSEA. CDR3 length: 14 amino acids. In nucleotides, the CDR3 is TGCAGCTCAGCAGGGCAGGGGTCGCAAGAGACCCAGTACTTC. Residues: CSSAGQGSQETQYF.

This chain joins TRBV28 and TRBJ2-1; TRBD2 matches at 14 bases. V gave up 8 bases and J gave up 6 bases; unmatched junction bases: 6. The CDR3 is 15 amino acids. The germline V gene has CDR1 MDHEN and CDR2 SYDVKM. CDR3: CASRGGLAGVNEQFF. The DNA for the CDR3 is TGTGCCAGCCGAGGGGGACTAGCGGGAGTCAATGAGCAGTTCTTC.